Presented here are 5 T cell receptor beta chains from one specimen sequenced in a study of patients and donors after allogeneic stem cell transplantation. TCRdb processed the RT-PCR reads anew with MiXCR; each CDR3 protein has one entry. Among roughly 880,000 distinct CDR3 sequences listed, around 17% were seen once. Sequenced sample: blood, either unsorted or a sorted T cell fraction (not recorded which). These receptor sequences come from a human donor who was either an allogeneic HSCT recipient or a stem cell or donor lymphocyte infusion donor (not recorded which). It is not recorded whose cells these are; they may come from a transplant donor.

This clonotype has at least ten counts. This rearrangement joins TRBV5-1 to TRBJ2-2; D might be TRBD2 (6 bases). In germline, CDR1 is SGHRS, CDR2 YFSETQ. CDR3 length: 15 amino acids. V was shortened by 2 bases and J by 3 bases, with 11 bases between the two germline ends. The CDR3 region has the DNA TGCGCCAGCAGCTTCCCTAGGAGGGACACCGGGGAGCTGTTTTTT. Translated: CASSFPRRDTGELFF.

This clonotype was seen a few times. The CDR3 nucleotides read TGTGCCAGCAGTTTCGAGCTAGTCCGCACAGATACGCAGTATTTT. It translates to CASSFELVRTDTQYF. V is TRBV12-3 or TRBV12-4 and J is TRBJ2-3; D call uncertain. The CDR3 is made up of 15 amino acids. V lost 3 bases and J lost 1, with 11 bases in between.

The chain is built from TRBV5-1 and TRBJ2-5; 9 bases fit TRBD2. V was clipped by 0 bases and J by 5 bases; unmatched bases: 11. The germline V gene has CDR1 SGHRS and CDR2 YFSETQ. The CDR3 has 17 amino acids. The CDR3: CASSLESVGGGAETQYF. The CDR3 coding sequence is TGCGCCAGCAGCTTGGAGAGTGTAGGCGGGGGGGCTGAGACCCAGTACTTC.

This chain connects TRBV20-1 to TRBJ2-5; D remains ambiguous. CDR1 is DFQATT and CDR2 is SNEGSKA in the germline V gene (reference sequence). Trimming removed 3 bases at V and 4 bases at J, with 15 bases between. The CDR3 runs 14 residues. DNA of the CDR3: TGCAGTGCTAGGGGGTCTGGGAACCGAGAGACCCAGTACTTC. Its translation: CSARGSGNRETQYF.

This clonotype was counted a few times. The chain uses TRBV2 and TRBJ1-5; tentative D call: TRBD1 (5 bases). V was clipped by 6 bases and J by 7 bases, with 13 bases between them. Germline CDR1 SNHLY, CDR2 FYNNEI. The CDR3 is 13 residues long. In DNA, the CDR3 is TGTGCCAGCAGACAGGATCCGGGGCAGCCCCAGCATTTT. Amino acid sequence: CASRQDPGQPQHF.